Listed below are T cell receptor beta chains from one sample, sequenced in a study of Ad26.COV2.S vaccination and SARS-CoV-2 variants. Method: immunoSEQ multiplex PCR; TCRdb's copy keeps in-frame clones and lacks some. In the table there are about 400,000 clones, roughly 90% of which are singletons. The sequencing here drew on peripheral blood, taken in a trial of Ad26.COV2.S vaccine versus placebo. The origin of the receptors is a person aged 18-65 years who received the Ad26.COV2.S COVID-19 vaccine or a placebo. The CDR3 runs from the conserved cysteine through the conserved F or W. A D gene is named only where the DNA matches it firmly. Not every row has a clone size; where given, it reads once, few, many or a size class.

TRBV6-2/TRBV6-3	TRBJ2-5	-	16	TRBD1	CASSYGDRVSKETQYF	TGTGCCAGCAGTTACGGGGACAGGGTGAGCAAGGAGACCCAGTACTTC
TRBV6-6	TRBJ1-2	few	18	-	CASSPSVWDTSFGYGYTF	TGTGCCAGCAGTCCTTCCGTCTGGGACACCTCGTTCGGCTATGGCTACACCTTC
TRBV5-1	TRBJ1-6	-	15	-	CASSLRTDSNSPLHF	TGCGCCAGCAGCTTGAGGACGGATTCTAATTCACCCCTCCACTTT
TRBV6-1	TRBJ1-5	-	17	-	CASSGWAGARSNQPQHF	TGTGCCAGCAGTGGTTGGGCGGGGGCAAGAAGCAATCAGCCCCAGCATTTT
TRBV6-2/TRBV6-3	TRBJ2-7	-	11	-	CASSYGGQQYF	TGTGCCAGCAGTTATGGGGGGCAGCAGTACTTC
TRBV30	TRBJ2-1	-	14	TRBD2	CAWRSGGAHNEQFF	TGTGCCTGGAGAAGCGGGGGGGCTCACAATGAGCAGTTCTTC
TRBV11-2	TRBJ1-6	-	16	-	CASSLSGLSYNSPLHF	TGTGCCAGCAGCTTATCAGGGCTCTCCTATAATTCACCCCTCCACTTT
TRBV5-4	TRBJ2-1	-	16	TRBD2	CASSLGGTLAGAEQFF	TGTGCCAGCAGCTTGGGGGGTACCCTAGCGGGGGCGGAGCAGTTCTTC
TRBV11-3	TRBJ1-1	-	13	-	CASSRHPNTEAFF	TGTGCCAGCAGCCGACACCCGAACACTGAAGCTTTCTTT
TRBV27	TRBJ2-4	-	14	TRBD1	CASSLGQGGNIQYF	TGTGCCAGCAGTTTAGGACAGGGCGGCAACATTCAGTACTTC
TRBV7-9	TRBJ1-2	-	17	TRBD1	CASSPLDEQGANYGYTF	TGTGCCAGCAGCCCCCTCGACGAACAGGGGGCCAACTATGGCTACACCTTC
TRBV7-3	TRBJ1-2	-	16	-	CASSLRVGDADYGYTF	TGTGCCAGCAGCTTAAGGGTAGGGGACGCGGACTATGGCTACACCTTC
TRBV28	TRBJ2-6	-	14	TRBD1	CASSAYRGSNVLTF	TGTGCCAGCAGTGCCTACAGGGGGTCCAACGTCCTGACTTTC
TRBV27	TRBJ2-1	-	14	-	CASSSVLSYNEQFF	TGTGCCAGCAGTTCGGTTCTCTCCTACAATGAGCAGTTCTTC
TRBV6-5	TRBJ2-1	-	15	-	CASTAPRGLGNEQFF	TGTGCCAGCACCGCACCCCGGGGGCTAGGAAATGAGCAGTTCTTC
TRBV5-1	TRBJ2-3	-	21	-	CASSFSWTAVYTGPHTDTQYF	TGCGCCAGCAGCTTTTCTTGGACTGCCGTATATACCGGGCCCCACACAGATACGCAGTATTTT
TRBV5-1	TRBJ2-7	-	15	-	CASSPRSDSSYEQYF	TGCGCCAGCAGCCCAAGGTCTGATAGCTCCTACGAGCAGTACTTC
TRBV9	TRBJ1-6	-	15	TRBD1	CASSGVQGWASPLHF	TGTGCCAGCAGCGGCGTACAGGGGTGGGCATCACCCCTCCACTTT
TRBV6-2/TRBV6-3	TRBJ1-5	few	14	TRBD1	CASSSQTGNQPQHF	TGTGCCAGCAGTTCCCAGACAGGGAACCAGCCCCAGCATTTT
TRBV10-1	TRBJ1-1	-	16	TRBD1	CASSPGTGGLITEAFF	TGCGCCAGCAGTCCGGGGACAGGTGGTTTGATCACTGAAGCTTTCTTT
TRBV7-9	TRBJ2-5	few	15	TRBD1	CASSSAGTEKETQYF	TGTGCCAGCAGCTCAGCCGGGACAGAGAAAGAGACCCAGTACTTC
TRBV5-6	TRBJ2-1	-	12	-	CASSFVQNEQFF	TGTGCCAGCAGCTTCGTCCAGAACGAGCAGTTCTTC
TRBV7-9	TRBJ2-7	-	12	-	CASSSPPMEQYF	TGTGCCAGCAGCTCACCTCCCATGGAGCAGTACTTC
TRBV19	TRBJ2-7	-	17	-	CASSIAFGATYSYEQYF	TGTGCCAGTAGTATCGCGTTCGGGGCTACCTACTCCTACGAGCAGTACTTC
TRBV9	TRBJ2-1	-	14	-	CASSAQGSYNEQFF	TGTGCCAGCAGCGCTCAGGGGTCCTACAATGAGCAGTTCTTC
TRBV4-2	TRBJ2-2	-	16	TRBD1	CASSHLKGQGTGELFF	TGTGCCAGCAGCCACCTAAAGGGACAGGGAACCGGGGAGCTGTTTTTT
TRBV11-3	TRBJ2-7	once	15	-	CASSLGGGYSYEQYF	TGTGCCAGCAGCTTAGGTGGGGGATACTCCTACGAGCAGTACTTC
TRBV6-5	TRBJ2-7	-	13	TRBD1	CASSYSDRGEQYF	TGTGCCAGCAGTTACTCTGACAGGGGTGAGCAGTACTTC
TRBV30	TRBJ2-7	-	14	-	CAWSPQTGIYEQYF	TGTGCCTGGAGTCCCCAAACGGGGATTTACGAGCAGTACTTC
TRBV4-1	TRBJ1-2	-	14	-	CASSQDRGGNGYTF	TGCGCCAGCAGCCAAGATCGAGGCGGGAATGGCTACACCTTC
TRBV7-8	TRBJ1-6	-	16	TRBD1	CASSLGDRGISSPLHF	TGTGCCAGCAGCCTCGGGGACAGGGGAATCAGTTCACCCCTCCACTTT
TRBV3-1/TRBV3-2	TRBJ2-3	-	15	TRBD2	CASSQLLAGGDTQYF	TGTGCCAGCAGCCAACTACTAGCGGGGGGGGATACGCAGTATTTT
TRBV29-1	TRBJ2-7	-	15	TRBD1	CSVERGGTGTTEQYF	TGCAGCGTTGAAAGGGGTGGGACAGGAACTACCGAGCAGTACTTC
TRBV4-2	TRBJ2-1	once	17	TRBD1	CASSQSLPGQGANEQFF	TGTGCCAGCAGCCAGTCCCTGCCGGGACAGGGGGCGAATGAGCAGTTCTTC
TRBV6-5	TRBJ1-3	once	14	-	CASSSGPSGNTIYF	TGTGCCAGCAGTTCAGGGCCCTCTGGAAACACCATATATTTT
TRBV2	TRBJ1-3	-	15	-	CASSAQGTAGNTIYF	TGTGCCAGCAGTGCTCAGGGTACAGCTGGAAACACCATATATTTT
TRBV7-3	TRBJ2-2	-	15	-	CASSLTGGNTGELFF	TGTGCCAGCAGCTTAACAGGGGGGAACACCGGGGAGCTGTTTTTT
TRBV4-3	TRBJ1-2	-	15	-	CASSYPETDLRGYTF	TGCGCCAGCAGCTATCCGGAAACGGACCTACGTGGCTACACCTTC
TRBV7-9	TRBJ2-7	-	16	-	CASSPQPGAQYYEQYF	TGTGCCAGCAGCCCCCAACCCGGGGCGCAGTACTACGAGCAGTACTTC
TRBV9	TRBJ2-1	-	14	-	CASSVGGERWGQFF	TGTGCCAGCAGCGTAGGAGGGGAAAGATGGGGGCAGTTCTTC
TRBV10-3	TRBJ2-3	-	16	-	CAISESRAAGTDTQYF	TGTGCCATCAGTGAGTCCAGGGCCGCGGGCACAGATACGCAGTATTTT